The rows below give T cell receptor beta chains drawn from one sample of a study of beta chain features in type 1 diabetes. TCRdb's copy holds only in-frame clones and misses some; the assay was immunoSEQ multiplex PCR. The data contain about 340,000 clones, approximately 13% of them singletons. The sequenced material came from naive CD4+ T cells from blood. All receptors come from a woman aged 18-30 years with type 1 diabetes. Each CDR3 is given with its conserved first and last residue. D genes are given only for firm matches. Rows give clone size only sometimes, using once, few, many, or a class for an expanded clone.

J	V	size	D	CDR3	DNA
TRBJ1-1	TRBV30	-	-	CAWAGERTEAFF	TGTGCCTGGGCGGGGGAGAGGACTGAAGCTTTCTTT
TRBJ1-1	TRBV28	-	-	CASRKGRGTEAFF	TGTGCCAGCAGGAAGGGGAGGGGCACTGAAGCTTTCTTT
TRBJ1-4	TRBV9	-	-	CASSVSGRGYEKLFF	TGTGCCAGCAGCGTTTCGGGCAGGGGTTATGAAAAACTGTTTTTT
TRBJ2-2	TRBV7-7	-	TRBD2	CASSLGLATGELFF	TGTGCCAGCAGCCTAGGACTAGCCACCGGGGAGCTGTTTTTT
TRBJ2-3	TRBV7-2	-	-	CASSLLLDTDTQYF	TGTGCCAGCAGCTTGTTACTAGACACAGATACGCAGTATTTT
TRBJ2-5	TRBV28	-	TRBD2	CASSFNGLAEETQYF	TGTGCCAGCAGTTTTAACGGGCTAGCGGAAGAGACCCAGTACTTC
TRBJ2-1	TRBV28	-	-	CASSSPSPGDNEQFF	TGTGCCAGCAGTTCCCCTAGCCCTGGGGACAATGAGCAGTTCTTC
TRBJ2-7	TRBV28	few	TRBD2	CASSLMTSGRNEQYF	TGTGCCAGCAGTTTGATGACTAGCGGGAGGAACGAGCAGTACTTC
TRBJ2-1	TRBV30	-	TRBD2	CAWSVTGGDEQFF	TGTGCCTGGAGTGTAACGGGAGGGGATGAGCAGTTCTTC
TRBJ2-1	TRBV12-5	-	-	CASGLVRGYNEQFF	TGTGCTAGTGGTTTGGTACGCGGTTACAATGAGCAGTTCTTC
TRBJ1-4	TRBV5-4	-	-	CASGRGSGNEKLFF	TGTGCCAGCGGAAGGGGGTCGGGTAATGAAAAACTGTTTTTT
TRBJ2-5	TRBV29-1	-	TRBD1	CSVEGYRGTETQYF	TGCAGCGTTGAAGGCTACAGGGGGACAGAGACCCAGTACTTC
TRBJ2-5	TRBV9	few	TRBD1	CASSVRGRRETQYF	TGTGCCAGCAGCGTAAGGGGGCGGAGGGAGACCCAGTACTTC
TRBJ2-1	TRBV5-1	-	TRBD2	CASSPGLAENEQFF	TGCGCCAGCAGCCCGGGACTAGCGGAAAATGAGCAGTTCTTC
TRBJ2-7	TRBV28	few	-	CASSIPRQAVYEQYF	TGTGCCAGCAGTATCCCTAGACAGGCGGTTTACGAGCAGTACTTC
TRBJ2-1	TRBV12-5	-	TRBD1	CASGTGQGYNEQFF	TGTGCTAGTGGCACTGGACAGGGATACAATGAGCAGTTCTTC
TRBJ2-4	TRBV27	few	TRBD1	CASSPRTGGLDIQYF	TGTGCCAGCAGTCCGCGGACAGGGGGTCTGGACATTCAGTACTTC
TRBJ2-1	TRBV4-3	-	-	CASSQDPLGGEQFF	TGCGCCAGCAGCCAAGATCCCCTAGGGGGTGAGCAGTTCTTC
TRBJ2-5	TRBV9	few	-	CASSPSGQSGTQYF	TGTGCCAGCAGCCCCTCTGGACAGAGCGGGACCCAGTACTTC
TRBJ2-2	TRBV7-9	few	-	CASSLRDTTNTGELFF	TGTGCCAGCAGCCTCAGGGATACAACGAACACCGGGGAGCTGTTTTTT
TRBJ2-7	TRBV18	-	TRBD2	CASSPGLASTYEQYF	TGTGCCAGCTCACCAGGACTAGCTAGCACCTACGAGCAGTACTTC
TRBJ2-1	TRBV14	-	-	CASSHEGAQFF	TGTGCCAGCAGCCATGAAGGGGCGCAGTTCTTC
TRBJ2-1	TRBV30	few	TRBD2	CAWSVRRGSIDEQFF	TGTGCCTGGAGTGTACGGCGCGGGAGTATCGATGAGCAGTTCTTC
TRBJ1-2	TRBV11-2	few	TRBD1	CASSLVRGLGYTF	TGTGCCAGCAGCTTAGTTAGGGGGCTTGGCTACACCTTC
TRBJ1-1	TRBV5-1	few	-	CASSAAGHNTEAFF	TGCGCCAGCAGCGCGGCCGGCCACAACACTGAAGCTTTCTTT
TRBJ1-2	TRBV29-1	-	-	CSVTDLPYGYTF	TGCAGCGTAACAGACCTCCCATATGGCTACACCTTC
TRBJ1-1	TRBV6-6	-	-	CASSYSETNTEAFF	TGTGCCAGCAGTTACTCGGAGACGAACACTGAAGCTTTCTTT
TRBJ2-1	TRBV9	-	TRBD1	CASSPRGFGNEQFF	TGTGCCAGCAGCCCCAGGGGGTTCGGGAATGAGCAGTTCTTC
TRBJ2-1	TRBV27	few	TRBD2	CASSSPFTSGNYNEQFF	TGTGCCAGCAGTTCCCCCTTCACGAGCGGGAACTACAATGAGCAGTTCTTC
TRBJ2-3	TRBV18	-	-	CASSPPYGGGTDTQYF	TGTGCCAGCTCACCACCGTATGGCGGTGGCACAGATACGCAGTATTTT
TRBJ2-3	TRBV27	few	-	CASSLYRADTQYF	TGTGCCAGCAGTTTATATCGGGCAGATACGCAGTATTTT
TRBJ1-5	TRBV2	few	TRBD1	CASRGQAPVVSNQPQHF	TGTGCCAGCAGGGGACAGGCTCCCGTGGTTAGCAATCAGCCCCAGCATTTT
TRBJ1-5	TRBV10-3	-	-	CAISGQGNQPQHF	TGTGCCATCAGTGGCCAGGGGAATCAGCCCCAGCATTTT
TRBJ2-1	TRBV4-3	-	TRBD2	CASSQNPSGVQFF	TGCGCCAGCAGCCAAAACCCTAGCGGGGTCCAGTTCTTC
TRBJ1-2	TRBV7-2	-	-	CASTLRRATNYGYTF	TGTGCCAGCACTCTCCGGAGGGCCACTAACTATGGCTACACCTTC
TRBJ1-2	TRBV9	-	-	CASSSREWGYGYTF	TGTGCCAGCAGCTCTAGGGAGTGGGGCTATGGCTACACCTTC